Shown below are 9 T cell receptor beta chains from a single sample sequenced in a study of T cells expressing NK-cell markers. TCRdb reprocessed the 5' RACE reads, with one entry per CDR3 protein and no DNA. Its clone listing holds 500,000 or so distinct CDR3 sequences. The sequenced material came from blood T cells: a sorted CD56 or NKG2C T cell subset, CD4+ or CD8+ T cells, or bulk PBMC T cells (not recorded which). The receptor source for this set is a man younger than 30 in good health.

The V call is TRBV5-1, the J call TRBJ2-3; the TRBD1 assignment by TCRdb is unverifiable without DNA. Looked up from germline, CDR1 is SGHRS and CDR2 is YFSETQ. CDR3 length: 16 amino acids. The CDR3 loop reads CASSLWDSLGTDTQYF.

This chain connects TRBV15 to TRBJ2-4. The CDR3 totals 13 residues. Germline assignment: CDR1 LNHNV and CDR2 YYDKDF (reference sequence). CDR3 residues: CATSRDEWNIQYF.

V is TRBV7-9 and J is TRBJ2-1; the D gene TCRdb calls, TRBD1, cannot be checked with no DNA. There are 15 residues in the CDR3. CDR1 is SEHNR, CDR2 FQNEAQ, per germline (reference sequence). This CDR3 is CASSLSGGIYNEQFF.

The chain carries TRBV6-2 or TRBV6-3 and TRBJ2-7; TCRdb names TRBD2, which stays unverified in the absence of DNA. CDR1 and CDR2 (germline): MNHEY, SVGEGT. The CDR3 is made up of 16 amino acids. This CDR3 is CASTWGLAGITYEQYF.

This chain connects TRBV20-1 to TRBJ2-3; TCRdb's D call, TRBD2, is unchecked because there is no DNA. Per the germline V gene, CDR1 is DFQATT and CDR2 is SNEGSKA (reference sequence). The CDR3 contains 18 residues. This CDR3 reads CSASFLGVGSGNTDTQYF.

This chain connects TRBV28 to TRBJ2-7; TCRdb proposes TRBD1, but this gene call is untestable without DNA. Germline V gives CDR1 MDHEN, CDR2 SYDVKM. The CDR3 is made up of 13 amino acids. CDR3 region: CASGVTVPYEQYF.

V is TRBV7-8 and J is TRBJ2-7; TCRdb reports TRBD1, a call that lacks DNA to check it against. The CDR3 extends over 15 amino acids. Germline V gene lookup returns CDR1 SGHVS and CDR2 FQNEAQ. This chain's CDR3 is CASRKDRVSFYEQYF.

This chain uses TRBV12-3 or TRBV12-4 with TRBJ2-1; the D gene TCRdb calls, TRBD2, cannot be checked with no DNA. This CDR3 spans 16 amino acids. The CDR3 loop is CASSFIKREGLSEQFF.

The chain couples TRBV5-1 to TRBJ2-2; TCRdb calls TRBD1, which cannot be checked without DNA. The CDR3 is 14 residues long. Germline V gene lookup returns CDR1 SGHRS and CDR2 YFSETQ. The CDR3 here is CASSLEVTVGELFF. The full variable domain, with the rest looked up from reference TRBV5-1 and TRBJ2-2, is KAGVTQTPRYLIKTRGQQVTLSCSPISGHRSVSWYQQTPGQGLQFLFEYFSETQRNKGNFPGRFSGRQFSNSRSEMNVSTLELGDSALYLCASSLEVTVGELFFGEGSRLTVL.